This T cell receptor (beta chain) was recorded in a study of cytomegalovirus exposure and HLA in healthy donors. Findings and limits, study-wide: Most CMV-associated TCR beta chains were later found to appear HLA-restricted. In a later analysis, approximately 18,000 TCR beta sequences were associated with HLA alleles at 0.05 false discovery rate.

PCR employed 60 Vbeta and 13 Jbeta primers. Clones were read by immunoSEQ multiplex PCR, and TCRdb kept only the in-frame ones, dropping some. The repertoire holds fewer than 130,000 clones, with around 80% as singletons. Turning to this clone: Its antigen remains unidentified.

J lost 8 bases, V lost 3 bases, and 8 bases had no gene match. The CDR3 extends over 13 amino acids. Germline V gene lookup returns CDR1 SGHRS and CDR2 YFSETQ. The chain couples TRBV5-1 to TRBJ2-7; 7 positions agree with TRBD2. The sequence was obtained from a woman aged 40 to 55 in good health and CMV-seronegative. Sequencing input: PBMCs. CDR3 region: CASSYEGGPQQYF. The CDR3 DNA reads TGCGCCAGCAGCTATGAGGGAGGGCCTCAGCAGTACTTC.